This record looks at one TCR beta chain sequence and its context. These data originate in a study of blood T cell repertoires in COVID-19. Study summary: Donors in the United States, Italy and Spain gave samples during acute or convalescent COVID-19.

Data came from immunoSEQ multiplex PCR; TCRdb stores just in-frame clones and leaves some out. In the table there are 95,000 to 150,000 clones, just over 85% of which are singletons. The CDR3 totals 16 residues. Germline V gene sequence: CDR1 MNHEY, CDR2 SVGEGT. V lost 2 bases to trimming and J lost 5 bases; unmatched junction nucleotides: 10. The chain links TRBV6-2 or TRBV6-3 to TRBJ2-5; 8 bases match TRBD2. The specimen was peripheral blood. The clonotype was recovered from a woman aged 45 to 65 with active or convalescent COVID-19. CDR3 in DNA: TGTGCCAGCAGTTACATAGGAGCGGGAGAGGGGGAGACCCAGTACTTC. Protein: CASSYIGAGEGETQYF.